This T cell receptor beta chain is drawn from a study of blood T cell repertoires in COVID-19. Some clones are missing from TCRdb's copy, which holds only in-frame ones; the method was immunoSEQ multiplex PCR. The sample carries around 500,000 clones, approximately 83% recorded once. Sequenced: peripheral blood. This receptor was identified in a human donor in a cohort sampled during active COVID-19.

DNA of the CDR3: TGTGCCAGCAGCCAGACTAGCGGGAGGGCAGATACGCAGTATTTT. It specifies CASSQTSGRADTQYF. This sequence joins TRBV4-2 and TRBJ2-3; 14 nucleotides align to TRBD2. The trim removed 3 bases at V and 4 bases at J, leaving 0 bases unmatched. Looked up from germline, CDR1 is LGHNA and CDR2 is YNFKEQ. This CDR3 spans 15 amino acids.